A single sample gave rise to the 3 T cell receptor beta chains below, sequenced in a study of cytomegalovirus exposure and HLA in healthy donors. Only in-frame clones appear in the TCRdb table, and some are missing; sequencing was by immunoSEQ multiplex PCR. The sample lists 95,000 to 150,000 clones; 85% to 90% were seen once. Sequencing used PBMCs. These receptor sequences come from a woman between 18 and 30 years old in good health and CMV-seronegative.

The chain is built from TRBV9 and TRBJ1-2, with a tentative D call TRBD1 (6 bases). Germline CDR1 and CDR2: SGDLS and YYNGEE. V was pared by 3 bases and J by 11 bases, with 20 bases between. The CDR3 contains 14 residues. CDR3 coding DNA: TGTGCCAGCAGCGCACCCGGGACACCCGCTAGGTACACCTTC. Encoded protein: CASSAPGTPARYTF.

This chain links TRBV6-1 with TRBJ2-7; no clear D gene. The CDR3 runs 17 residues. Germline CDR1 reads MNHNS; CDR2 reads SASEGT. V dropped 2 bases and J dropped 2 bases, with 19 bases sitting between them. DNA for the CDR3: TGTGCCAGCAGTGAATCCAGACTTCAAATTCTCGCCTACGAGCAGTACTTC. It specifies CASSESRLQILAYEQYF.

The rearrangement joins TRBV15 to TRBJ2-7; 8 nucleotides align to TRBD1. The trim removed 4 bases at V and 2 bases at J, leaving 4 bases unmatched. There are 14 residues in the CDR3. The germline gives CDR1 LNHNV, CDR2 YYDKDF (reference sequence). CDR3 loop: CATSIRDRTYEQYF. The CDR3 region has the DNA TGTGCCACCAGCATCCGGGACAGGACCTACGAGCAGTACTTC.